These T cell receptor beta chains were read from a single sample in a study of shared T cell receptors in the human thymus. Method: immunoSEQ multiplex PCR; TCRdb's copy keeps in-frame clones and lacks some. The sample lists 550,000 to 800,000 clones; 70% to 90% were seen once. These same records also appear under a second study, on human thymus T cells.

The sample taken for sequencing was thymocytes. These receptor sequences come from a girl in the first two years of life with a congenital heart defect. CDR3s include the opening cysteine and the closing phenylalanine or tryptophan. D genes are given only for firm matches.

TRBV4-1	TRBJ2-1	TRBD2	CASSQASGLGYNEQFF	TGCGCCAGCAGCCAGGCTTCGGGACTAGGGTACAATGAGCAGTTCTTC
TRBV12-5	TRBJ2-3	-	CASGLEPETTGTDTQYF	TGTGCTAGTGGTTTGGAACCCGAAACGACAGGCACAGATACGCAGTATTTT
TRBV5-8	TRBJ1-1	-	CASSLTPGATEAFF	TGTGCCAGCAGCTTGACCCCAGGGGCTACTGAAGCTTTCTTT
TRBV28	TRBJ1-6	TRBD1	CASSPSPRDRESNSPLHF	TGTGCCAGCAGTCCCTCCCCCCGGGACAGGGAGTCGAATTCACCCCTCCACTTT
TRBV7-3	TRBJ2-4	TRBD1	CASSLGTGGNIQYF	TGTGCCAGCAGCTTAGGGACAGGGGGCAACATTCAGTACTTC
TRBV7-9	TRBJ1-1	TRBD1	CASSTEDRTHTEAFF	TGTGCCAGCAGCACAGAGGACAGGACGCACACTGAAGCTTTCTTT
TRBV7-6	TRBJ2-2	-	CASSLRVGLTNTGELFF	TGTGCCAGCAGCTTAAGGGTGGGACTTACTAACACCGGGGAGCTGTTTTTT
TRBV10-3	TRBJ1-2	-	CAISEFGAGLYGYTF	TGTGCCATCAGTGAGTTTGGGGCGGGGCTCTATGGCTACACCTTC
TRBV6-5	TRBJ2-7	TRBD1	CASRAGTGVFYEQYF	TGTGCCAGCAGGGCCGGGACAGGGGTTTTCTACGAGCAGTACTTC
TRBV6-5	TRBJ2-5	TRBD1	CASIGQGAPWETQYF	TGTGCCAGCATCGGACAGGGGGCGCCTTGGGAGACCCAGTACTTC
TRBV10-3	TRBJ1-5	-	CAISEGGNQPQHF	TGTGCCATCAGTGAGGGAGGCAATCAGCCCCAGCATTTT
TRBV5-1	TRBJ1-2	-	CASSATHLRGYGYTF	TGCGCCAGCAGCGCGACCCACCTGAGGGGGTATGGCTACACCTTC
TRBV5-1	TRBJ1-1	-	CASSFGSWNTEAFF	TGCGCCAGCAGCTTTGGCTCTTGGAACACTGAAGCTTTCTTT
TRBV28	TRBJ2-2	TRBD2	CASRLVAGDSVTGELFF	TGTGCCAGCAGATTGGTGGCGGGGGATTCGGTGACCGGGGAGCTGTTTTTT